The clone carrying this T cell receptor (beta chain) is a singleton in its sample. Its antigen is undetermined. These data are taken from a study of CD8+CD57+ T cells in acquired aplastic anemia. Across the whole study: Isolated CD4+ and CD8+ cells, once sorted, yielded DNA averaging approximately 3 ug. Average CD4+ read depth in healthy donors was around 9.9 million reads.

Genomic DNA acted as the template from which TCR beta VDJ combination and CDR3 sequence profiling were carried out. Using its own MiXCR run on the reads, TCRdb lists one record per CDR3 protein. The profile covers about 190,000 distinct CDR3 sequences, with around 50% appearing a single time and 16% taken by the ten largest. Study conclusions and caveats: The CD8+ Simpson's diversity of patients and controls was not significantly different. Both patients and controls carried the same twenty-nine CD8+ CDR3 sequences.

The germline V gene has CDR1 LNHDA and CDR2 SQIVND (reference sequence). The V end was cut by 9 bases, the J end by 4 bases, with 15 bases between. CDR3 length: 13 amino acids. V usage is TRBV19 and J usage is TRBJ1-2, with D uncertain. This sequence was found in a human donor in good health, serving as a control. The source material was sorted CD4+, CD8+, or CD8+CD57+ T cells (not recorded which) from PBMCs. The CDR3 loop is CASMVLSGYGYTF. Written as DNA, the CDR3 is TGTGCCAGCATGGTTCTCTCGGGCTATGGCTACACCTTC.